This T cell receptor (beta chain) came from a study of metastatic and nonmetastatic thyroid tumors. About the study: Repertoires were compared across blood and tumor or nodule tissue from malignant and benign thyroid patients.

Study-wide findings and caveats: Within blood and tumor, benign nodules reportedly had significantly lower TCR beta diversity than malignant thyroid tumors did.

Germline V CDR1 and CDR2: SGHDT, YYEEEE. This CDR3 has 15 amino acids. The V gene lost 1 base and the J gene lost 6 bases, with 13 bases spanning the gap. In this sample, this clone turned up many times. Its antigen remains unidentified. Authors' processing steps: The study's classifier, a distant-metastasis tool for papillary thyroid cancer, was built using CDR3 differences across clinicopathological groups. TCRdb reassembled clones from the PCR reads with MiXCR. In this record, the V and J calls reflect TCRdb's handling and not the investigators' own analysis. The sample yields 16,000 or so clones, roughly 24% seen once. Every patient was untreated before thyroid surgery.

Sequenced material: tumor tissue. V is TRBV5-6 and J is TRBJ1-4, with D unresolved. The origin of this receptor is a female donor with papillary thyroid cancer or a benign thyroid nodule (not recorded which). Some clones in this sample may be carry-over from other donors' samples. This CDR3 reads CASSLLSGRDEKLFF. CDR3 nucleotide sequence: TGTGCCAGCAGCTTGCTGAGTGGGAGGGATGAAAAACTGTTTTTT. Full variable domain (outside the CDR3, taken from reference TRBV5-6 and TRBJ1-4): DAGVTQSPTHLIKTRGQQVTLRCSPKSGHDTVSWYQQALGQGPQFIFQYYEEEERQRGNFPDRFSGHQFPNYSSELNVNALLLGDSALYLCASSLLSGRDEKLFFGSGTQLSVL.